Shown below are 24 T cell receptor beta chains from a single sample sequenced in a study of shared clonotypes between healthy human individuals (dated by TCRdb to about 2020). Library construction relied on the immunoSEQ multiplex PCR assay. The clones in this table, taken by TCRdb from immuneACCESS, are in-frame only. Not every clone is retained; where verified, under half of the shortfall comes from an unresolved V gene, and the cause of the rest is unknown. The sample has 520,000 or so clones on record, approximately 79% of them singletons. The ten largest clones take up 13% of the sample. The sample consisted of PBMCs. The receptors were sampled from a woman between 40 and 55 years old in good health. Some clones in this sample may be carry-over from other donors' samples.

V gene TRBV5-4 combines with J gene TRBJ2-3, with D unresolved. V lost 4 bases and J lost 5, with 11 bases in between. The V gene's germline CDR1 is SGHNT and CDR2 YYREEE (reference sequence). There are 13 residues in the CDR3. CDR3 protein: CASSPDAGDTQYF. The DNA of the CDR3 is TGTGCCAGCAGCCCGGACGCCGGAGATACGCAGTATTTT.

This chain joins TRBV7-2 and TRBJ2-7; TRBD2 matches 11 bases. The CDR3 has 16 residues. The junction had 5 bases not matched to a gene; V was cut back by 3 bases and J by 1 base. CDR1 and CDR2 (germline): SGHTA, FQGNSA. The CDR3 here is CASSFPSGRKSYEQYF. CDR3 sequence (DNA): TGTGCCAGCAGCTTTCCTAGCGGGAGGAAATCCTACGAGCAGTACTTC. Combining the CDR3 with reference TRBV7-2 and TRBJ2-7 gives the whole variable domain GAGVSQSPSNKVTEKGKDVELRCDPISGHTALYWYRQSLGQGLEFLIYFQGNSAPDKSGLPSDRFSAERTGGSVSTLTIQRTQQEDSAVYLCASSFPSGRKSYEQYFGPGTRLTVT.

V usage is TRBV21-1 and J usage is TRBJ2-7; TRBD2, the table's D call, lacks a check against the DNA. TRBV21-1 is an annotated pseudogene. The CDR3 consists of 16 residues. The CDR3: CASSPRLAGRAYEQYF. CDR3 bases: TGTGCCAGCAGCCCCCGACTAGCGGGAAGGGCCTACGAGCAGTACTTC.

This clone was observed a handful of times. The V call is TRBV18, the J call TRBJ1-1, with D possibly TRBD1 on 5 matching bases. Germline V gene sequence: CDR1 KGHSH, CDR2 LQKENI. There are 14 residues in the CDR3. The V end lost 6 bases, the J end lost 5 bases, and 16 bases lay between the germline ends. CDR3 protein: CASSDQGSRTEAFF. The CDR3 nucleotides read TGTGCCAGCTCGGACCAGGGTAGTAGGACTGAAGCTTTCTTT.

A single count supports this clone. The rearrangement links TRBV9 to TRBJ1-1, with 10 bases fitting TRBD1. The CDR3 is 17 residues long. Germline assignment: CDR1 SGDLS and CDR2 YYNGEE. Trimming at V came to 4 bases and at J to 1 base, leaving 10 bases not matched to a gene. Here the CDR3 DNA reads TGTGCCAGCAGCCCCCGGACAGGGGGAATCTCGAACACTGAAGCTTTCTTT. Its translation is CASSPRTGGISNTEAFF.

Ten or more counts support this clone. The rearrangement uses TRBV19 and TRBJ2-7; TRBD1 aligns across 10 bases. Germline V gene lookup returns CDR1 LNHDA and CDR2 SQIVND (reference sequence). The J segment lost 5 bases and the V segment lost 6 bases, leaving 7 bases of the junction unmatched. This CDR3 region has 14 residues. The CDR3 sequence: CASRGTGEIDEQYF. The CDR3 region has the DNA TGTGCCAGTAGAGGGACAGGGGAGATAGACGAGCAGTACTTC.

V usage is TRBV7-2 and J usage is TRBJ2-1; 7 bases are a match to TRBD1. With V trimmed by 5 bases and J by 5 bases, 6 bases remained unmatched. Germline V gives CDR1 SGHTA, CDR2 FQGNSA. The CDR3 consists of 14 residues. The chain's CDR3 is CASSIIDRDNEQFF. The CDR3 coding sequence is TGTGCCAGCAGCATTATAGACAGGGACAATGAGCAGTTCTTC.

The chain is built from TRBV10-3 and TRBJ2-3, with 10 bases that match TRBD2. The CDR3 runs 14 residues. Germline trimming cut 8 bases from V and 2 bases from J; bases unmatched to any gene: 4. The germline gives CDR1 ENHRY, CDR2 SYGVKD. CDR3 in amino acids: CAIRSGGDTDTQYF. CDR3 sequence (DNA): TGTGCCATCCGAAGCGGGGGGGACACAGATACGCAGTATTTT.

The rearrangement uses TRBV20-1 and TRBJ2-5; tentatively, D is TRBD1 (5 bases). The CDR3 extends over 11 amino acids. The germline gives CDR1 DFQATT, CDR2 SNEGSKA (reference sequence). In DNA form, the CDR3 reads TGCAGCCCCAGTCAGGGAGAGACCCAGTACTTC. As protein: CSPSQGETQYF.

The V call is TRBV9, the J call TRBJ2-1; TRBD1 or TRBD2 may be the D gene (6 bases each). CDR1 and CDR2 from the germline V gene are SGDLS and YYNGEE. Trimming left V 0 bases short and J 7 bases short, with 11 bases between. The CDR3 totals 14 residues. CDR3 sequence reads: CASSVGGGTNEQFF. The CDR3 DNA reads TGTGCCAGCAGCGTAGGAGGGGGGACGAATGAGCAGTTCTTC.

The gene calls are TRBV5-6 and TRBJ2-3; weak D call: TRBD2 (6 bases). The V end was cut by 0 bases, the J end by 3 bases, with 14 bases between. The CDR3 has 16 amino acids. Germline V gene lookup returns CDR1 SGHDT and CDR2 YYEEEE. Here the CDR3 reads CASSLGLGGGTDTQYF. CDR3 bases: TGTGCCAGCAGCTTGGGTTTGGGAGGTGGAACAGATACGCAGTATTTT.

The V and J genes are TRBV28 and TRBJ2-3, with no clear D. The CDR3 has 12 residues. Germline assignment: CDR1 MDHEN and CDR2 SYDVKM. V was cut by 6 bases and J by 3 bases, with 7 bases left in between. The CDR3, as DNA: TGTGCCAGCAGGGAAGCGACAGATACGCAGTATTTT. It translates to CASREATDTQYF. Based on the CDR3 plus reference TRBV28 and TRBJ2-3, the full variable domain is DVKVTQSSRYLVKRTGEKVFLECVQDMDHENMFWYRQDPGLGLRLIYFSYDVKMKEKGDIPEGYSVSREKKERFSLILESASTNQTSMYLCASREATDTQYFGPGTRLTVL.

The V gene is TRBV6-4, the J gene TRBJ2-1; a weak D match, TRBD2 (5 bases). Trimming took off 3 bases at V and 7 bases at J, with 10 bases between the two ends. The germline gives CDR1 MRHNA, CDR2 SNTAGT. This CDR3 has 13 amino acids. CDR3 DNA: TGTGCCAGCAGTGAATCAGCGGAAAATGAGCAGTTCTTC. It encodes CASSESAENEQFF.

The chain couples TRBV27 to TRBJ2-5; D is uncertain. Germline V gene sequence: CDR1 MNHEY, CDR2 SMNVEV (reference sequence). V was cut by 6 bases and J by 5 bases, with 19 bases left in between. CDR3 length: 15 amino acids. The CDR3 DNA is TGTGCCAGCAGCCGCCCGGGCACCCAAAGGGAGACCCAGTACTTC. This translates into CASSRPGTQRETQYF.

The genes are TRBV15 and TRBJ2-1, with 10 positions matching TRBD2. This CDR3 is 14 amino acids long. After removal of 6 bases from V and 5 bases from J, the junction contained 4 bases not matched to a gene. Looked up from germline, CDR1 is LNHNV and CDR2 is YYDKDF (reference sequence). This chain's CDR3 is CATRTSGRHNEQFF. CDR3 DNA sequence: TGTGCCACCAGGACTAGCGGGCGACACAATGAGCAGTTCTTC.

The V and J genes are TRBV4-2 and TRBJ2-5; 11 positions agree with TRBD2. CDR1 and CDR2 from the germline V gene are LGHNA and YNFKEQ. The CDR3 contains 17 residues. With V trimmed by 2 bases and J by 4 bases, 9 bases remained unmatched. CDR3 residues: CASSQPTSGGGVETQYF. The CDR3, as DNA: TGTGCCAGCAGCCAACCTACTAGCGGGGGAGGCGTAGAGACCCAGTACTTC.

The gene calls are TRBV29-1 and TRBJ1-2; D gene uncertain. Per the germline V gene, CDR1 is SQVTM and CDR2 is ANQGSEA. CDR3 length: 20 amino acids. Trimming took off 5 bases at V and 2 bases at J, with 33 bases between the two ends. The CDR3 spells CSVIVSWLSGVRDTNYGYTF. The CDR3 bases are TGCAGCGTTATTGTTTCGTGGTTGTCGGGCGTCCGGGATACGAACTATGGCTACACCTTC.

V and J are TRBV18 and TRBJ2-5, with D perhaps matching TRBD1 or TRBD2 (5 bases each). V was cut by 1 base and J by 1 base, with 13 bases left in between. In germline, CDR1 is KGHSH, CDR2 LQKENI. This CDR3 contains 16 residues. Here the CDR3 reads CASSPRAPGTQETQYF. CDR3 nucleotide sequence: TGTGCCAGCTCACCACGAGCCCCAGGGACCCAAGAGACCCAGTACTTC.

This clone came up many times. At the DNA level, this CDR3 is encoded by other sequences in the same sample as well. V usage is TRBV19 and J usage is TRBJ2-1; 9 nucleotides line up with TRBD2. Trimming took 6 bases from V and 2 from J; bases not matched to a gene: 5. The CDR3 consists of 15 residues. The germline V gene has CDR1 LNHDA and CDR2 SQIVND (reference sequence). The CDR3 region has the DNA TGTGCCAGTAGCCTAGCGGGGCTAGCCTACAATGAGCAGTTCTTC. Translation: CASSLAGLAYNEQFF.

The V and J genes are TRBV19 and TRBJ1-3; TRBD1 is a possible D gene (5 bases). Between the trimmed V and J ends, which lost 6 bases and 1 base, there was a span of 19 bases. Germline values: CDR1 LNHDA, CDR2 SQIVND (reference sequence). The CDR3 contains 17 residues. CDR3 loop: CASRSDGAEGSGNTIYF. The CDR3 DNA sequence: TGTGCCAGTAGATCAGATGGGGCCGAAGGTTCTGGAAACACCATATATTTT.

The genes are TRBV19 and TRBJ2-1; 9 positions match TRBD2. The V gene end was trimmed by 4 bases and the J gene end by 2 bases; junction bases not matched to a gene: 12. This CDR3 contains 18 residues. Germline CDR1 LNHDA, CDR2 SQIVND (reference sequence). CDR3 bases: TGTGCCAGTAGTAGGCCCCCGGAGCTAGCGGGAACCTACAATGAGCAGTTCTTC. Its translation: CASSRPPELAGTYNEQFF.

The chain uses TRBV19 and TRBJ2-3; 8 bases are shared with TRBD2. Germline CDR1 and CDR2: LNHDA and SQIVND (reference sequence). After removal of 5 bases from V and 0 bases from J, the junction contained 4 bases not matched to a gene. This CDR3 spans 15 amino acids. CDR3 in amino acids: CASSPKRESTDTQYF. CDR3 nucleotides: TGTGCCAGTAGTCCCAAGCGGGAGAGCACAGATACGCAGTATTTT.

The rearrangement uses TRBV6-5 and TRBJ2-7; 9 nucleotides line up with TRBD1. CDR1 is MNHEY, CDR2 SVGAGI, per germline. V shed 6 bases, J shed 0 bases, and the junction held 6 bases outside the gene matches. There are 15 residues in the CDR3. As DNA, the CDR3 is TGTGCCAGCAGCTCGGACAGGGGACTCTCCTACGAGCAGTACTTC. Translation: CASSSDRGLSYEQYF.

The chain uses TRBV18 and TRBJ1-2; D possibly corresponds to TRBD1 (5 bases). The CDR3 covers 16 residues. Germline V CDR1 and CDR2: KGHSH, LQKENI. The V end lost 1 base, the J end lost 2 bases, and 14 bases lay between the germline ends. CDR3 DNA sequence: TGTGCCAGCTCACCACTTACAACGGGGGGGAACTATGGCTACACCTTC. It encodes CASSPLTTGGNYGYTF. Full variable domain (outside the CDR3, taken from reference TRBV18 and TRBJ1-2): NAGVMQNPRHLVRRRGQEARLRCSPMKGHSHVYWYRQLPEEGLKFMVYLQKENIIDESGMPKERFSAEFPKEGPSILRIQQVVRGDSAAYFCASSPLTTGGNYGYTFGSGTRLTVV.